In this sample, the clone carrying this T cell receptor beta chain turned up a few times. The data stem from a study of T cells in Graves' hyperthyroidism and ophthalmopathy. CDR3 size: 12 residues. Deletions cut 0 bases from V and 5 bases from J, with 5 bases between. CDR1 and CDR2 (germline): SGDLS, YYNGEE. The TCR beta CDR3 regions underwent amplification using RNA transcripts as the source. Carried out on the TCR CDR3, a first-round RT-PCR used the HTBI primer set. TCRdb reanalysed the multiplex PCR reads using MiXCR and keeps one entry per CDR3 protein. The table lists approximately 740,000 distinct CDR3 sequences, less than 15% of them singletons.

Sequenced: blood. The TCR was taken from a woman aged 18-35 years with Graves' hyperthyroidism. This chain joins TRBV9 and TRBJ2-5; D call uncertain. The CDR3 nucleotides are TGTGCCAGCAGCGTAGAGGGTGAGACCCAGTACTTC. This encodes CASSVEGETQYF.